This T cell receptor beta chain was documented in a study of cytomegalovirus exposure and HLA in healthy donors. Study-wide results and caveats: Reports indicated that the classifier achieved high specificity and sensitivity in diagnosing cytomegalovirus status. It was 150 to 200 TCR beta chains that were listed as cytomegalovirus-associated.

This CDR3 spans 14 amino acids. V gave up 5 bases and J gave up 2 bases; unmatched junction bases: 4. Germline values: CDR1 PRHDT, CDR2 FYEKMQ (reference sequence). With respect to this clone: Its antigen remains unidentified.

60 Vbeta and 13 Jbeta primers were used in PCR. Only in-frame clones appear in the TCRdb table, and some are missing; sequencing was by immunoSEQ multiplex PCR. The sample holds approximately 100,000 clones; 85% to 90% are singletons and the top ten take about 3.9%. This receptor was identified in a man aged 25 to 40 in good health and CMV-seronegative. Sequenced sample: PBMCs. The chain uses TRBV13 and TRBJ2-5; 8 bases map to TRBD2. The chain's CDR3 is CASSPPGGQETQYF. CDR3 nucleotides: TGTGCCAGCAGCCCCCCGGGAGGGCAAGAGACCCAGTACTTC.